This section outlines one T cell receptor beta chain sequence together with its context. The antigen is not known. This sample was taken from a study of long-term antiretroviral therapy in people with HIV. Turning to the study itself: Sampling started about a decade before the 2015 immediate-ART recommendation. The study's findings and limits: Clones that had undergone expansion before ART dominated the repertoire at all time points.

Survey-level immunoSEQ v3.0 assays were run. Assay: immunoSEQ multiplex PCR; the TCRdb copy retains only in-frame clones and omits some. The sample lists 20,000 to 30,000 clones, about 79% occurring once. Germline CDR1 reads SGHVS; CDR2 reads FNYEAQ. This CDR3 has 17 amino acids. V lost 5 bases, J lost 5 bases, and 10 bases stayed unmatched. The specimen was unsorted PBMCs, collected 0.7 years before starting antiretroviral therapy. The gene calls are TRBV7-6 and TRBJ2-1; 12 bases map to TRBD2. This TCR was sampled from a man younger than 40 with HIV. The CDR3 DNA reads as TGTGCCAGCAGCGCTTTACATCGACTAGCGGGAGACAATGAGCAGTTCTTC. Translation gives CASSALHRLAGDNEQFF.